This T cell receptor (beta chain) derives from a study of CD8 T cells in ankylosing spondylitis. Study results and limitations: Disease-associated clonotypes exhibited CD8+ identity and were relatively infrequent in peripheral blood. In ankylosing spondylitis patients, matched synovial fluid reportedly showed significant enrichment of disease-linked clones.

Quantitative 5'-RACE with molecular barcodes produced the TCR beta libraries. TCRdb analysed the 5' RACE reads with MiXCR anew, one entry per CDR3 protein. The sample lists 37,000 or so distinct CDR3 sequences, 16% occurring once. Worth noting for this clonotype: Its antigen remains unidentified.

J gave up 1 base and V 5 bases, and 7 bases lay outside the gene matches. The CDR3 consists of 16 residues. The source of this sequence is a male donor with ankylosing spondylitis or in good health (not recorded which). Material: blood. The rearrangement uses TRBV12-3 or TRBV12-4 and TRBJ1-4; 7 nucleotides match TRBD1. As DNA, the CDR3 is TGTGCCAGCAGTCAATCCAGGGGGGGAACTAATGAAAAACTGTTTTTT. Translating gives CASSQSRGGTNEKLFF.